This TCR beta chain was sequenced in a study of early T cells in non-severe SARS-CoV-2 infection. As for the study in general: Chains stayed unpaired after sequencing of bulk RNA from unsorted whole blood. Study-wide findings and caveats: VDJdb-based annotation leaned toward anti-spike CD8 responses and missed private and CD4 specificities.

To note about this clonotype: The antigen remains undetermined.

Germline lookup yields CDR1 SQVTM and CDR2 ANQGSEA. The CDR3 runs 12 residues. V lost 4 bases and J 6 bases, leaving 12 bases between the germline ends. TCRdb independently ran MiXCR on the 5' RACE reads; one entry per CDR3 protein. The data contain about 55,000 distinct CDR3 sequences, around 6.6% of them singletons. The chain has TRBV29-1 and TRBJ1-2, with D unclear. The sequenced sample was whole blood, obtained at baseline. The receptor was isolated from an adult who was a healthcare worker with PCR-confirmed SARS-CoV-2 infection or an uninfected control (not recorded which). CDR3 protein: CSVAEGTHGYTF. In DNA, the CDR3 is TGCAGCGTTGCAGAGGGCACGCATGGCTACACCTTC.